Shown below are 8 T cell receptor beta chains from a single sample sequenced in a study of neoadjuvant nivolumab and ipilimumab in lung cancer. Clones were sequenced by immunoSEQ multiplex PCR, and TCRdb holds only the in-frame ones, with some missing. Of about 33,000 clones detected, 80% to 95% appear once; the ten largest clones hold 2% to 2.5%. The specimen was peripheral blood, collected after neoadjuvant nivolumab, alone or with ipilimumab, at or shortly before surgery. These receptors were obtained from an adult with non-small cell lung cancer.

This chain joins TRBV2 and TRBJ2-1; possibly TRBD1 for D (6 bases). Trimming took off 5 bases at V and 10 bases at J, with 15 bases between the two ends. In germline, CDR1 is SNHLY, CDR2 FYNNEI. The CDR3 extends over 13 amino acids. The CDR3, as DNA: TGTGCCAGCAGTTTTGGGACATTAGGGGAGCAGTTCTTC. Translation: CASSFGTLGEQFF.

The rearrangement uses TRBV7-6 and TRBJ2-5, with 12 bases aligning to TRBD2. Germline values: CDR1 SGHVS, CDR2 FNYEAQ. This CDR3 spans 16 amino acids. The trim removed 6 bases at V and 1 base at J, leaving 6 bases unmatched. CDR3 sequence (DNA): TGTGCCAGCAGACGGACTAGCGGGAATCCCCAAGAGACCCAGTACTTC. Its protein is CASRRTSGNPQETQYF.

J is TRBJ2-7 and V is TRBV6-5, with D possibly matching TRBD1 (5 bases). Per germline, CDR1 MNHEY and CDR2 SVGAGI. The CDR3 sequence is 15 residues long. Between the trimmed V and J ends, which lost 0 bases and 1 base, there was a span of 10 bases. CDR3 bases: TGTGCCAGCAGTTACTCGTTTCAGGGATCCTACGAGCAGTACTTC. As protein: CASSYSFQGSYEQYF.

DNA for the CDR3: TGTGCCAGCAGTGAAGGGGCGAACACTGAAGCTTTCTTT. Translated: CASSEGANTEAFF. The rearrangement links TRBV2 to TRBJ1-1; D remains ambiguous. V lost 1 base and J lost 1, with 4 bases in between. The CDR3 has 13 residues. Germline V lookup: CDR1 SNHLY, CDR2 FYNNEI. Full variable domain (rest looked up from reference TRBV2 and TRBJ1-1): EPEVTQTPSHQVTQMGQEVILRCVPISNHLYFYWYRQILGQKVEFLVSFYNNEISEKSEIFDDQFSVERPDGSNFTLKIRSTKLEDSAMYFCASSEGANTEAFFGQGTRLTVV.

V is TRBV6-1 and J is TRBJ1-1; no clear D. The V gene lost 4 bases and the J gene lost 1 base, with 7 bases spanning the gap. The CDR3 extends over 13 amino acids. Per germline, CDR1 MNHNS and CDR2 SASEGT. The CDR3 nucleotides read TGTGCCAGCAGTGTATTGTGGAACACTGAAGCTTTCTTT. This codes for CASSVLWNTEAFF.

V gene TRBV7-9 combines with J gene TRBJ2-1, with 7 bases aligning to TRBD1. There are 14 residues in the CDR3. With V trimmed by 5 bases and J by 2 bases, 3 bases remained unmatched. Looked up from germline, CDR1 is SEHNR and CDR2 is FQNEAQ (reference sequence). CDR3 DNA: TGTGCCAGCAGCCGGGACAGTGCCTACAATGAGCAGTTCTTC. The encoded protein is CASSRDSAYNEQFF.

This clone was counted once. The chain couples TRBV27 to TRBJ2-1; perhaps TRBD2 as D (6 bases). Germline CDR1 is MNHEY and CDR2 is SMNVEV (reference sequence). The CDR3 runs to 14 residues. Trimming removed 2 bases at V and 9 bases at J, with 14 bases between. The CDR3 here is CASSLGLASGEQFF. Here the CDR3 DNA reads TGTGCCAGCAGTTTAGGGCTAGCGAGCGGTGAGCAGTTCTTC.

V is TRBV5-4 and J is TRBJ2-7; 9 nucleotides line up with TRBD1. The germline V gene encodes CDR1 SGHNT and CDR2 YYREEE (reference sequence). This CDR3 spans 15 amino acids. The junction had 4 bases not matched to a gene; V was cut back by 1 base and J by 2 bases. For the CDR3, the DNA is TGTGCCAGCAGCTTGCGGGACAGGGCCCCCTACGAGCAGTACTTC. Protein: CASSLRDRAPYEQYF. Variable domain in full (rest from reference TRBV5-4 and TRBJ2-7): ETGVTQSPTHLIKTRGQQVTLRCSSQSGHNTVSWYQQALGQGPQFIFQYYREEENGRGNFPPRFSGLQFPNYSSELNVNALELDDSALYLCASSLRDRAPYEQYFGPGTRLTVT.